These T cell receptor beta chains were read from a single sample in a study of OX40 agonist ivuxolimab in advanced cancers. Method: immunoSEQ multiplex PCR; TCRdb's copy keeps in-frame clones and lacks some. Found here are about 70,000 clones, roughly 80% of them singletons; the top ten hold roughly 6.3%. Sequences were derived from CD4+ or CD8+ T cells sorted from blood, sampled in a trial of the OX40 agonist ivuxolimab. The receptors stem from an adult with an advanced solid tumor such as melanoma, head and neck, liver or kidney cancer. Each CDR3 is given with its conserved first and last residue. A D gene is named only where the DNA matches it firmly. Part of the rows lack a size; the others show once, few, many or a class for expanded clones.

d_gene: .; abundance: .; v_gene: TRBV28; j_gene: TRBJ2-3; CDR3nt: TGTGCCAGCAGTGGGCCGGGGTCCGGGCAGACAGATACGCAGTATTTT; CDR3aa: CASSGPGSGQTDTQYF
d_gene: TRBD1; abundance: .; v_gene: TRBV7-9; j_gene: TRBJ2-3; CDR3nt: TGTGCCAGCAGCTTAGATGGGACAGTTGATACGCAGTATTTT; CDR3aa: CASSLDGTVDTQYF
d_gene: .; abundance: .; v_gene: TRBV2; j_gene: TRBJ1-4; CDR3nt: TGTGCCAGCAGTACTAGACAGTCAACTAATGAAAAACTGTTTTTT; CDR3aa: CASSTRQSTNEKLFF
d_gene: TRBD2; abundance: .; v_gene: TRBV4-3; j_gene: TRBJ2-5; CDR3nt: TGCGCCAGCAGCCAAGATAGCGGGAGCCAAGAGACCCAGTACTTC; CDR3aa: CASSQDSGSQETQYF
d_gene: .; abundance: .; v_gene: TRBV2; j_gene: TRBJ2-5; CDR3nt: TGTGCCAGCAGTGAAGCCCCCGAGACCCAGTACTTC; CDR3aa: CASSEAPETQYF
d_gene: .; abundance: .; v_gene: TRBV7-2; j_gene: TRBJ2-3; CDR3nt: TGTGCCAGCAGCCAACAAAGCTCGAGAGATACGCAGTATTTT; CDR3aa: CASSQQSSRDTQYF
d_gene: .; abundance: .; v_gene: TRBV5-3; j_gene: TRBJ2-7; CDR3nt: TGTGCCAGCAGCTTGGGCAGGGAGAGCTCCTACGAGCAGTACTTC; CDR3aa: CASSLGRESSYEQYF
d_gene: .; abundance: .; v_gene: TRBV29-1; j_gene: TRBJ2-5; CDR3nt: TGCAGCGCCCCCATGGGCCCCCAAGAGACCCAGTACTTC; CDR3aa: CSAPMGPQETQYF
d_gene: .; abundance: .; v_gene: TRBV2; j_gene: TRBJ2-5; CDR3nt: TGTGCCAGCAGTGATGGGCCCCTGGCAGAGACCCAGTACTTC; CDR3aa: CASSDGPLAETQYF
d_gene: .; abundance: once; v_gene: TRBV5-4; j_gene: TRBJ2-5; CDR3nt: TGTGCCAGCAGCTTGGACCCGAACCCCCAAGAGACCCAGTACTTC; CDR3aa: CASSLDPNPQETQYF
d_gene: .; abundance: .; v_gene: TRBV7-9; j_gene: TRBJ1-1; CDR3nt: TGTGCCAGCAGCTTAGCTGGGGCTGAAGCTTTCTTT; CDR3aa: CASSLAGAEAFF
d_gene: TRBD1; abundance: .; v_gene: TRBV19; j_gene: TRBJ2-3; CDR3nt: TGTGCCAGTAAGATCGGGACAGGGTCAGATACGCAGTATTTT; CDR3aa: CASKIGTGSDTQYF
d_gene: TRBD1; abundance: .; v_gene: TRBV30; j_gene: TRBJ1-5; CDR3nt: TGTGCCTGGAGTGCGACAGGGGGCAATCAGCCCCAGCATTTT; CDR3aa: CAWSATGGNQPQHF
d_gene: TRBD1; abundance: .; v_gene: TRBV29-1; j_gene: TRBJ2-7; CDR3nt: TGCAGCGTTTGCCGGACAGGGGCGGCCGAGCAGTACTTC; CDR3aa: CSVCRTGAAEQYF
d_gene: .; abundance: .; v_gene: TRBV5-1; j_gene: TRBJ1-3; CDR3nt: TGCGCCAGCAGCTTGGACTCACTACAGGTTCCCTCTGGAAACACCATATATTTT; CDR3aa: CASSLDSLQVPSGNTIYF
d_gene: .; abundance: few; v_gene: TRBV28; j_gene: TRBJ1-2; CDR3nt: TGTGCCAGTAAGCCCCGGGGGGGGAATGGCTACACCTTC; CDR3aa: CASKPRGGNGYTF
d_gene: TRBD1; abundance: .; v_gene: TRBV28; j_gene: TRBJ1-1; CDR3nt: TGTGCCAGCAGTTCCCGGGACAGGGGCACTGAAGCTTTCTTT; CDR3aa: CASSSRDRGTEAFF
d_gene: .; abundance: .; v_gene: TRBV18; j_gene: TRBJ2-7; CDR3nt: TGTGCCAGCTCACGTTCTAGCGCCGTTGGATCCTACGAGCAGTACTTC; CDR3aa: CASSRSSAVGSYEQYF
d_gene: TRBD1; abundance: .; v_gene: TRBV25-1; j_gene: TRBJ2-7; CDR3nt: TGTGCCAGCAACCCGGCGAACAGGGGATCCTACGAGCAGTACTTC; CDR3aa: CASNPANRGSYEQYF
d_gene: .; abundance: once; v_gene: TRBV6-6; j_gene: TRBJ1-1; CDR3nt: TGTGCCAGCACCCAAAGCAGGGGTACTGAAGCTTTCTTT; CDR3aa: CASTQSRGTEAFF